The 27 T cell receptor beta chains listed next were all sequenced from one sample in a study of blood T cell repertoires in COVID-19. The table came from immunoSEQ multiplex PCR; TCRdb's copy has only in-frame clones and leaves some out. The data show nearly 300,000 clones, over 85% seen once. The specimen sequenced was PBMCs or T cells enriched from blood (not recorded which). Source of these receptors: a woman aged 45-59 years who had been exposed to COVID-19.

This sequence joins TRBV2 and TRBJ2-7; 9 bases fit TRBD1. V lost 9 bases, J lost 3 bases, and 3 bases stayed unmatched. The germline V gene encodes CDR1 SNHLY and CDR2 FYNNEI. CDR3 length: 12 residues. CDR3 residues: CARGQGIYEQYF. The CDR3 DNA reads TGTGCCAGAGGACAGGGGATCTACGAGCAGTACTTC.

The gene calls are TRBV18 and TRBJ2-2; tentatively, D is TRBD1 (6 bases). This CDR3 is built from 17 residues. Looked up from germline, CDR1 is KGHSH and CDR2 is LQKENI. Trimming cost V 0 bases and J 2 bases, with 13 bases left between them. CDR3 coding DNA: TGTGCCAGCTCACCACCGGTTCCCGGGACAAACACCGGGGAGCTGTTTTTT. Translating it yields CASSPPVPGTNTGELFF. Filled out from reference TRBV18 and TRBJ2-2, the complete variable domain reads NAGVMQNPRHLVRRRGQEARLRCSPMKGHSHVYWYRQLPEEGLKFMVYLQKENIIDESGMPKERFSAEFPKEGPSILRIQQVVRGDSAAYFCASSPPVPGTNTGELFFGEGSRLTVL.

This chain joins TRBV2 and TRBJ2-1; 9 nucleotides align to TRBD1. This CDR3 has 16 residues. V trimming: 7 bases; J trimming: 2 bases; junction bases outside the gene matches: 9. From germline, CDR1 is SNHLY and CDR2 FYNNEI. The CDR3 DNA sequence: TGTGCCAGCACCCGTCCGGGACAGGGCCCCTACAATGAGCAGTTCTTC. It yields the protein CASTRPGQGPYNEQFF.

This clone was found once. The chain links TRBV24-1 to TRBJ1-2, with D uncertain. The V end was cut by 5 bases, the J end by 0 bases, with 6 bases between. Germline V gene sequence: CDR1 KGHDR, CDR2 SFDVKD. CDR3 length: 13 residues. The chain's CDR3 is CATSGQTNYGYTF. The CDR3 DNA sequence: TGTGCCACCAGTGGGCAAACTAACTATGGCTACACCTTC.

CDR3 protein: CASSIQDNYNSPLHF. In DNA, the CDR3 is TGTGCCAGTAGTATTCAGGACAACTATAATTCACCCCTCCACTTT. The J gene is TRBJ1-6, the V gene TRBV19, with a tentative D call TRBD1 (5 bases). The germline V gene has CDR1 LNHDA and CDR2 SQIVND (reference sequence). The CDR3 covers 15 residues. With 3 bases removed from V and 3 bases from J, the gap between germline ends came to 9 bases.

The CDR3 DNA is TGTGCCACCAGTGATTCCCAGGGTTTAGGGGAGACCCAGTACTTC. It is translated as CATSDSQGLGETQYF. This chain uses TRBV24-1 with TRBJ2-5; D perhaps matches TRBD1 (5 bases). Germline-derived CDR1 and CDR2 are KGHDR and SFDVKD. There are 15 residues in the CDR3. The V end was cut by 2 bases, the J end by 5 bases, with 14 bases between.

The chain links TRBV4-2 to TRBJ2-1; 8 positions agree with TRBD2. The germline CDR1 and CDR2 sequences are LGHNA and YNFKEQ. The CDR3 has 16 residues. J was trimmed by 5 bases and V by 0 bases; bases with no gene match: 6. DNA of the CDR3: TGTGCCAGCAGCCAAGATCAAGGCGGGGGGAACAATGAGCAGTTCTTC. Translation: CASSQDQGGGNNEQFF.

The chain uses TRBV5-1 and TRBJ1-2; tentative D call: TRBD1 (6 bases). The CDR3 loop spans 15 amino acids. Germline-derived CDR1 and CDR2 are SGHRS and YFSETQ. V was pared by 4 bases and J by 5 bases, with 18 bases between. CDR3 residues: CASSPSDRGRYGYTF. The CDR3 nucleotides read TGCGCCAGCAGCCCGTCGGACAGAGGGCGTTATGGCTACACCTTC.

V gene TRBV11-3 combines with J gene TRBJ2-4, with 8 bases identical to TRBD1. Germline V CDR1 and CDR2: SGHNT, YENEEA. V was pared by 2 bases and J by 3 bases, with 6 bases of the junction left unmatched. The CDR3 is 16 amino acids. CDR3 amino acids: CASSLSQGAFKNIQYF. In DNA, the CDR3 is TGTGCCAGCAGCTTAAGTCAGGGGGCATTCAAAAACATTCAGTACTTC.

This clone was observed a handful of times. The chain joins TRBV5-1 to TRBJ1-2; D perhaps matches TRBD1 (6 bases). V was cut by 4 bases and J by 0 bases, with 16 bases left in between. Germline loops: CDR1 SGHRS, CDR2 YFSETQ. The CDR3 length is 16 residues. The DNA for the CDR3 is TGCGCCAGCAGCGTATCCGGGACACCTACTAACTATGGCTACACCTTC. Translated: CASSVSGTPTNYGYTF.

This CDR3 reads CASSSSSNQPQHF. CDR3 nucleotide sequence: TGTGCCAGCTCAAGTAGCTCCAATCAGCCCCAGCATTTT. The genes are TRBV18 and TRBJ1-5, with D uncertain. CDR3 length: 13 residues. Trimming pared 5 bases from V and 3 bases from J, leaving 8 bases between. Looked up from germline, CDR1 is KGHSH and CDR2 is LQKENI. The entire variable domain, with the rest obtained from reference TRBV18 and TRBJ1-5, is as follows: NAGVMQNPRHLVRRRGQEARLRCSPMKGHSHVYWYRQLPEEGLKFMVYLQKENIIDESGMPKERFSAEFPKEGPSILRIQQVVRGDSAAYFCASSSSSNQPQHFGDGTRLSIL.

The CDR3 is CASSLGLSGGGQETQYF. CDR3 bases: TGTGCCAGCAGCTTAGGGCTTTCGGGGGGCGGGCAAGAGACCCAGTACTTC. The chain recombines TRBV7-9 with TRBJ2-5; possibly TRBD2 for D (7 bases). V dropped 1 base and J dropped 2 bases, with 17 bases sitting between them. In germline, CDR1 is SEHNR, CDR2 FQNEAQ (reference sequence). The length of the CDR3 is 17 residues.

DNA for the CDR3: TGTGCCAGTACTCCCGTGGGGGGTCAGCCCCAGCATTTT. As protein: CASTPVGGQPQHF. The chain is built from TRBV19 and TRBJ1-5; D may be TRBD1 (5 bases). V gave up 7 bases and J gave up 6 bases, with 13 bases separating them. CDR3 size: 13 residues. Germline CDR1 LNHDA, CDR2 SQIVND (reference sequence).

The CDR3 nucleotides are TGTGCCAGTTCACGAGGGTTCCAAGAGACCCAGTACTTC. Its protein product is CASSRGFQETQYF. J is TRBJ2-5 and V is TRBV6-5; weak D call: TRBD2 (5 bases). The germline V and J ends were trimmed by 9 bases and 1 base, with 12 bases remaining between them. CDR3 length: 13 residues. CDR1 is MNHEY and CDR2 is SVGAGI in the germline V gene.

This clone was seen only once. This chain joins TRBV10-1 and TRBJ1-5; D gene uncertain. V shed 3 bases and J shed 3 bases, with 15 bases lying between them. Germline CDR1 and CDR2: WNHNN and SYGVQD (reference sequence). The CDR3 is 16 amino acids. The CDR3 DNA reads as TGCGCCAGCAGTGACACTCCAGGTTTGAACAATCAGCCCCAGCATTTT. Protein product: CASSDTPGLNNQPQHF.

The V gene is TRBV4-1, the J gene TRBJ1-5; D gene unclear. Trimming shortened V by 0 bases and J by 0 bases, and 15 bases separated the two germline ends. The V gene's germline CDR1 is MGHRA and CDR2 YSYEKL. CDR3 size: 18 residues. CDR3 sequence reads: CASSQDRGGIYSNQPQHF. In nucleotides, the CDR3 is TGCGCCAGCAGCCAAGATCGTGGAGGGATTTATAGCAATCAGCCCCAGCATTTT.

The rearrangement links TRBV12-5 to TRBJ1-2; 11 bases match TRBD1. This CDR3 spans 14 amino acids. CDR1 LGHNT and CDR2 FRNRAP come from the germline V gene. V gave up 5 bases and J gave up 7 bases; unmatched junction bases: 6. In nucleotides, the CDR3 is TGTGCTAGTGGTACCGGGACAGGGGGTTTTGGCTACACCTTC. Encoded protein: CASGTGTGGFGYTF.

V and J are TRBV6-1 and TRBJ2-1, with 7 bases that match TRBD1. Germline CDR1 and CDR2: MNHNS and SASEGT. The trim removed 3 bases at V and 5 bases at J, leaving 4 bases unmatched. The CDR3 covers 14 residues. CDR3 protein: CASSDRDRNNEQFF. The CDR3 nucleotides read TGTGCCAGCAGTGATAGGGACAGAAACAATGAGCAGTTCTTC.

This chain links TRBV30 with TRBJ1-6, with 8 bases aligning to TRBD1. The CDR3 extends over 13 amino acids. V shed 5 bases and J 7 bases; nucleotides not matched to a gene: 4. Germline values: CDR1 GTSNPN, CDR2 SVGIG (reference sequence). CDR3 in amino acids: CAWAGQGNSPLHF. The CDR3 DNA is TGTGCCTGGGCCGGACAGGGCAATTCACCCCTCCACTTT. The variable domain in full, completed from reference TRBV30 and TRBJ1-6, reads SQTIHQWPATLVQPVGSPLSLECTVEGTSNPNLYWYRQAAGRGLQLLFYSVGIGQISSEVPQNLSASRPQDRQFILSSKKLLLSDSGFYLCAWAGQGNSPLHFGNGTRLTVT.

The CDR3 DNA reads TGTGCCAGCAGCCCCAGCGGGTCATCGGGTGGCTACACCTTC. Translated: CASSPSGSSGGYTF. This rearrangement joins TRBV7-2 to TRBJ1-2; D is ambiguous. Germline-derived CDR1 and CDR2 are SGHTA and FQGNSA. Between the trimmed V and J ends, which lost 5 bases and 7 bases, there was a span of 17 bases. The CDR3 sequence is 14 residues long.

The rearrangement links TRBV10-1 to TRBJ1-2; TRBD1 is a possible D gene (5 bases). Germline values: CDR1 WNHNN, CDR2 SYGVQD (reference sequence). Trimming removed 10 bases from V and 6 bases from J, with 12 bases in between. The CDR3 loop spans 11 amino acids. CDR3 sequence reads: CATLGGHGYTF. The DNA of the CDR3 is TGCGCCACCCTCGGGGGACATGGCTACACCTTC.

This rearrangement joins TRBV19 to TRBJ2-3; the match to TRBD2 covers 10 bases. Trimming removed 5 bases from V and 6 bases from J; junction bases left unmatched: 8. The CDR3 sequence is 15 residues long. Germline CDR1 reads LNHDA; CDR2 reads SQIVND (reference sequence). CDR3 in amino acids: CASSGASGGLDTQYF. The CDR3, as DNA: TGTGCCAGTAGTGGCGCTAGCGGGGGCTTGGATACGCAGTATTTT.

The count of this clone is one. J is TRBJ2-3 and V is TRBV11-3; TRBD2 matches at 12 bases. CDR3 length: 15 residues. The J segment lost 7 bases and the V segment lost 0 bases, leaving 2 bases of the junction unmatched. Germline CDR1 and CDR2: SGHNT and YENEEA. Here the CDR3 DNA reads TGTGCCAGCAGCTTAGATGGGACTAGCGGGTATACGCAGTATTTT. Residues: CASSLDGTSGYTQYF.

This rearrangement joins TRBV28 to TRBJ1-2; 7 bases are shared with TRBD1. V gave up 7 bases and J gave up 1 base; unmatched junction bases: 3. CDR1 and CDR2 (germline): MDHEN, SYDVKM. This CDR3 comprises 13 residues. The CDR3 protein is CASKGANNYGYTF. In DNA, the CDR3 is TGTGCCAGCAAGGGGGCCAATAACTATGGCTACACCTTC.

The chain couples TRBV30 to TRBJ1-6; 9 bases fit TRBD1. CDR1 is GTSNPN, CDR2 SVGIG, per germline (reference sequence). J lost 10 bases, V lost 2 bases, and 6 bases had no gene match. This CDR3 has 14 amino acids. This CDR3 is CAWSLGQGGSPLHF. The CDR3, as DNA: TGTGCCTGGAGTTTGGGACAGGGTGGGTCACCCCTCCACTTT.

The chain recombines TRBV4-1 with TRBJ2-7; D not certain. Per the germline V gene, CDR1 is MGHRA and CDR2 is YSYEKL. Trimming cost V 0 bases and J 3 bases, with 15 bases left between them. This CDR3 region has 16 residues. The CDR3 protein is CASSQDRQAPFYEQYF. DNA for the CDR3: TGCGCCAGCAGCCAAGATCGGCAGGCACCATTCTACGAGCAGTACTTC.

Comments on this clone: The junction shows a germline mismatch at one end, possibly a read error. The chain links TRBV7-7 to TRBJ2-3; possibly TRBD2 for D (6 bases). Germline lookup yields CDR1 SSHAT and CDR2 FNYEAQ (reference sequence). The CDR3 contains 14 residues. The CDR3 bases are TGTGCTAGCAGCTTAGGGGCGGGGACAGATACGCAGTATTTT. It specifies CASSLGAGTDTQYF.